One T cell receptor beta chain is described in this entry. This clone's antigen is unknown. No much larger clone exists at a distance of one base, and base qualities are not known. The sample is drawn from a study of T-cell reconstitution after alpha-beta-depleted transplantation in children listed by TCRdb under 2016. For the wider study: The study quantitatively tracked T-cell immune reconstitution after TCRalphabeta/CD19-depleted allogeneic hematopoietic cell transplantation in children using TCR repertoire profiling. What the work shows at the level of the full study, not this receptor alone: In some patients, the high TCRbeta diversity seen at day 60 was put down to recipient T cells and intrathymic progenitors that had survived conditioning. The apparently early recovery of alphabetaT-cell counts about two months after transplant reportedly depended on only several hundred rapidly expanded clones that came from non-depleted graft cells. The frequencies of hyperexpanded clones fell over the following months, and after one year, T-cell counts and TCRbeta diversity were mostly attributed to newly produced T cells.

The sample's treatment or condition label, in plain terms: allogeneic hematopoietic cell transplantation with graft depleted of TCRalphabeta T cells and CD19 B cells. TCRalphabeta/CD19-depleted allogeneic hematopoietic cell grafts were given to the transplant recipients, all of whom were children. The method behind the library was PCR. The instrument was an Illumina HiSeq 2500. TCR library preparation used molecular barcoding, with unique molecular identifiers applied to normalize quantification of the TCRbeta repertoire. The public reads were run again by TCRdb, first through fastp at Q25 and then through MiXCR, and only productive beta chains were kept. Rows with one shared CDR3 protein collapse into an entry with the most common genes and DNA. This sample is represented by more than 120,000 distinct CDR3 sequences; 8% to 10% of them were singletons. 15% to 20% of the sample is in the top ten clones.

The material sequenced was PBMCs, mostly from graft donor cells, taken 180 days after TCRalphabeta/CD19-depleted stem cell transplant. The sequence derives from a female patient between 2 and 15 years old who had a stem cell transplant for congenital amegakaryocytic thrombocytopenia, so the T cells may come from the graft donor.

This receptor has the CDR3 CASSVDSPSSYNSPLHF. The bases are TGCGCCAGCAGCGTGGACAGTCCGAGCTCCTATAATTCACCCCTCCACTTT. The rearrangement joined TRBV5-1 to TRBJ1-6; the best D guess is TRBD1, with 6 bases matching. The germline V gene yields SGHRS for CDR1 and YFSETQ for CDR2. The CDR3 holds 17 amino acids from the cysteine to the phenylalanine. Only the CDR3 portion is preserved as DNA: 51 bases, with reading frame beginning at the first base. V lost 4 bases and J lost 0 bases; the stretch between them is 14 bases long.